These 18 T cell receptor beta chains originate from one sample sequenced in a study of molecular identifiers for immune sequencing clone quantification. TCRdb processed the PCR reads anew with MiXCR; each CDR3 protein has one entry. The table includes over 55,000 distinct CDR3 sequences, less than 20% detected once. Sequencing used naive CD8+ T cells from blood, with Jurkat cell RNA spiked in. The subset denotes: FACS-sorted CD8+CD4-CCR7+CD45RA+ naive T cells. Source of these receptors: a human donor in good health. Some libraries in this study had Jurkat cell RNA spiked in.

The table lists this clonotype with many counts. CDR3 nucleotide sequence: TGTGCCAGCAGCCGGGACAGGGCTTACAATGAGCAGTTCTTC. Amino acids: CASSRDRAYNEQFF. The rearrangement links TRBV6-2 or TRBV6-3 to TRBJ2-1; 9 nucleotides agree with TRBD1. The ends lost 6 bases at V and 4 bases at J; junction bases unmatched: 4. This CDR3 has 14 residues. The germline V gene encodes CDR1 MNHEY and CDR2 SVGEGT.

The chain uses TRBV27 and TRBJ2-7; D uncertain. Trimming left V 8 bases short and J 0 bases short, with 11 bases between. The germline V gene has CDR1 MNHEY and CDR2 SMNVEV (reference sequence). The CDR3 totals 13 residues. This CDR3 is CASQPLHSYEQYF. The CDR3 DNA follows: TGTGCCAGCCAGCCGTTGCACTCCTACGAGCAGTACTTC.

This clonotype was found once. The chain has TRBV3-1 and TRBJ1-4; 7 nucleotides align to TRBD1. CDR1 LGHDT and CDR2 YNNKEL come from the germline V gene (reference sequence). This CDR3 is 18 amino acids long. Trimming removed 3 bases from V and 6 bases from J; junction bases left unmatched: 16. The CDR3: CASSHDGRHEGADEKLFF. The CDR3 DNA sequence: TGTGCCAGCAGCCATGATGGGCGACACGAGGGGGCGGATGAAAAACTGTTTTTT.

This clonotype was seen many times. V gene TRBV4-1 combines with J gene TRBJ2-7; 13 nucleotides align to TRBD2. The V gene's germline CDR1 is MGHRA and CDR2 YSYEKL. The CDR3 extends over 16 amino acids. After removal of 5 bases from V and 7 bases from J, the junction contained 11 bases not matched to a gene. This CDR3 reads CASSATTGLAGVEQYF. In nucleotides, the CDR3 is TGCGCCAGCAGCGCTACCACAGGACTAGCGGGAGTTGAGCAGTACTTC.

In regard to this clonotype: This may be a read error, as it is one base from a much larger clone. The CDR3 bases are TGTGCCTGCAGCTTAGGAATGAACACTGAAGCTTTCTTT. This codes for CACSLGMNTEAFF. This sequence joins TRBV7-7 and TRBJ1-1; D is uncertain. Germline CDR1 is SSHAT and CDR2 is FNYEAQ (reference sequence). This CDR3 comprises 13 residues.

A remark on this clonotype: A read error may be the cause here, since a much bigger clone is one base away. The chain joins TRBV6-5 to TRBJ1-1; maybe TRBD1 (5 bases). With 4 bases removed from V and 7 bases from J, the gap between germline ends came to 16 bases. Germline loops: CDR1 MNHEY, CDR2 SVGAGI. CDR3 length: 14 residues. CDR3 protein: CASSCWQGIGEAFF. In DNA, the CDR3 is TGTGCCAGCAGTTGCTGGCAGGGAATTGGTGAAGCTTTCTTT.

Many counts were recorded for this clonotype. The chain uses TRBV5-6 and TRBJ1-5; 8 positions match TRBD1. The V and J ends lost 3 bases and 6 bases, in that order; junction bases with no gene match: 5. Germline V gene data show CDR1 as SGHDT and CDR2 as YYEEEE. The CDR3 extends over 14 amino acids. The CDR3 DNA follows: TGTGCCAGCAGCTGGGGACAGGCGGCTCAGCCCCAGCATTTT. Translated: CASSWGQAAQPQHF.

This clonotype is a singleton in its sample. The chain couples TRBV12-3 or TRBV12-4 to TRBJ2-1; a weak D match, TRBD2 (5 bases). The CDR3 is 13 amino acids. Trimming removed 3 bases at V and 5 bases at J, with 8 bases between. This chain's CDR3 is CASSFSGNNEQFF. CDR3 sequence (DNA): TGTGCCAGCAGTTTCTCGGGAAACAATGAGCAGTTCTTC.

A single count supports this clonotype. The V and J genes are TRBV10-3 and TRBJ2-7; TRBD2 is a possible D gene (7 bases). Germline V gene sequence: CDR1 ENHRY, CDR2 SYGVKD. This CDR3 has 13 amino acids. Trimming removed 9 bases at V and 0 bases at J, with 12 bases between. CDR3 sequence (DNA): TGTGCCATGGGGGGGGCGAGCTCCTACGAGCAGTACTTC. Translation gives CAMGGASSYEQYF.

In the case of this clonotype: Since a much larger clone is just one base distant, this may be a read error. The chain recombines TRBV14 with TRBJ1-1; D call uncertain. CDR1 is SGHDN, CDR2 FVKESK, per germline. With 1 base removed from V and 9 bases from J, the gap between germline ends came to 15 bases. This CDR3 contains 14 residues. The CDR3 DNA reads TGTGCCAGCAGCCAAGGCTCGGGGTGGACTAAAGCTTTCTTT. This codes for CASSQGSGWTKAFF.

This clonotype was counted at least ten times. Here the CDR3 DNA reads TGTGCCAGTAGTGCGGCCCAGCACCCTAGCGGGAGCCTCTACGAGCAGTACTTC. Translation: CASSAAQHPSGSLYEQYF. This chain connects TRBV19 to TRBJ2-7; TRBD2 aligns across 10 bases. Germline values: CDR1 LNHDA, CDR2 SQIVND (reference sequence). The CDR3 runs to 18 residues. Germline trimming cut 5 bases from V and 3 bases from J; bases unmatched to any gene: 16.

This clonotype was seen a handful of times. This chain's CDR3 is CASSLVTDYGYTF. DNA for the CDR3: TGTGCCAGCAGCTTAGTGACAGACTATGGCTACACCTTC. The chain is built from TRBV7-9 and TRBJ1-2; the D gene is possibly TRBD1 (5 bases). The CDR3 contains 13 residues. Trimming left V 1 base short and J 3 bases short, with 6 bases between. The germline V gene encodes CDR1 SEHNR and CDR2 FQNEAQ (reference sequence).

With regard to this clonotype: This may stem from a read error, because a much larger clone lies one nucleotide away. This rearrangement joins TRBV2 to TRBJ2-2; no reliable D call. Germline V gene sequence: CDR1 SNHLY, CDR2 FYNNEI. The CDR3 covers 15 residues. The CDR3 spells CVSSGGNLNTGELFF. CDR3 DNA sequence: TGTGTCAGCAGTGGTGGGAACTTGAACACCGGGGAGCTGTTTTTT.

This clonotype was seen a few times. The chain couples TRBV5-4 to TRBJ2-7, with D possibly being TRBD2 (5 bases). V lost 0 bases, J lost 7 bases, and 11 bases lay in between. Germline V gene sequence: CDR1 SGHNT, CDR2 YYREEE (reference sequence). The CDR3 runs 13 residues. Written as DNA, the CDR3 is TGTGCCAGCAGCTTGGGCGGGTGCGGTGAGCAGTACTTC. It specifies CASSLGGCGEQYF. Looking up the rest from reference TRBV5-4 and TRBJ2-7 gives the full variable domain: ETGVTQSPTHLIKTRGQQVTLRCSSQSGHNTVSWYQQALGQGPQFIFQYYREEENGRGNFPPRFSGLQFPNYSSELNVNALELDDSALYLCASSLGGCGEQYFGPGTRLTVT.

V usage is TRBV30 and J usage is TRBJ1-2, with a possible D match to TRBD1 (5 bases). With 3 bases removed from V and 8 bases from J, the gap between germline ends came to 10 bases. The CDR3 contains 11 residues. Germline assignment: CDR1 GTSNPN and CDR2 SVGIG (reference sequence). CDR3 protein: CAWSQEGGYTF. DNA of the CDR3: TGTGCCTGGAGCCAGGAGGGGGGCTACACCTTC.

Points on this clonotype: One base away lies a much larger clone, so this may be a sequencing read error. The J gene is TRBJ2-3, the V gene TRBV27; 7 nucleotides match TRBD1. The CDR3 is 12 amino acids. Germline assignment: CDR1 MNHEY and CDR2 SMNVEV (reference sequence). The CDR3 DNA reads TGTGCCGGCAGTGGACAGGTCGATACGCAGTATTTT. Translation gives CAGSGQVDTQYF.

The table lists this clonotype with many counts. The chain carries TRBV12-3 or TRBV12-4 and TRBJ2-3, with D perhaps given as TRBD1 or TRBD2 (6 bases each). V was clipped by 5 bases and J by 3 bases, with 18 bases between them. This CDR3 region has 16 residues. As DNA, the CDR3 is TGTGCCAGCAGTCCCCGGGGGCCCCTTCGGACAGATACGCAGTATTTT. This gives the protein CASSPRGPLRTDTQYF.

In this sample, this clonotype turned up many times. This chain uses TRBV27 with TRBJ1-5; 11 nucleotides align to TRBD1. With V trimmed by 6 bases and J by 7 bases, 2 bases remained unmatched. This CDR3 contains 13 residues. In germline, CDR1 is MNHEY, CDR2 SMNVEV (reference sequence). The CDR3 DNA sequence: TGTGCCAGCAGGGGACAGGGGGAACAGCCCCAGCATTTT. It yields the protein CASRGQGEQPQHF.